A selection of T cell receptor beta chains follows, all from one sample in a study of identical twins. TCRdb reprocessed the 5' RACE reads via MiXCR and lists one record per CDR3 protein. The sample has some 660,000 distinct CDR3 sequences; 8% to 9% are singletons. The same specimen was also included in a second study, on yellow fever vaccine responses in identical twins.

Material for sequencing was PBMCs. These receptors were obtained from a woman between 18 and 30 years old in good health. The CDR3 runs from the conserved cysteine through the conserved F or W. The order of the fields is D gene, clone size, V gene, J gene, CDR3 protein, CDR3 DNA. A D gene is named only where the DNA matches it firmly. A row's size may be missing; if present it is once, few, many or a size class.

TRBD2	few	TRBV24-1	TRBJ2-1	CATSERSSGLYNEQFF	TGTGCCACCAGTGAAAGGTCTAGCGGGCTGTACAATGAGCAGTTCTTC
-	-	TRBV12-3/TRBV12-4	TRBJ2-7	CASSFSGDIEQYF	TGTGCCAGCAGTTTTTCAGGGGATATCGAGCAGTACTTC
-	-	TRBV5-1	TRBJ2-7	CASRGTEYEQYF	TGCGCCAGCAGGGGGACTGAGTACGAGCAGTACTTC
-	few	TRBV4-2	TRBJ2-5	CASSQTEGGGGETQYF	TGTGCCAGCAGCCAAACCGAAGGGGGGGGCGGAGAGACCCAGTACTTC
-	few	TRBV20-1	TRBJ2-7	CSARPLIPSYEQYF	TGCAGTGCTAGACCGCTCATCCCCTCCTACGAGCAGTACTTC
-	many	TRBV28	TRBJ2-2	CASKRSSSGDTGELFF	TGTGCCAGTAAGCGGAGCTCCTCCGGGGACACCGGGGAGCTGTTTTTT
-	many	TRBV6-1	TRBJ1-2	CASSKGEVNGYTF	TGTGCCAGCAGCAAAGGGGAGGTCAATGGCTACACCTTC
-	-	TRBV7-3	TRBJ1-3	CASSPGLSSGNTIYF	TGTGCCAGCAGCCCCGGACTCAGCTCTGGAAACACCATATATTTT
-	few	TRBV3-1	TRBJ2-2	CASSQEGQGGELFF	TGTGCCAGCAGCCAAGAGGGGCAGGGCGGGGAGCTGTTTTTT
-	-	TRBV18	TRBJ2-7	CASLGRAEQYF	TGTGCCAGCCTAGGGCGGGCCGAGCAGTACTTC
-	-	TRBV10-3	TRBJ1-1	CAISEGQKNTEAFF	TGTGCCATCAGTGAGGGACAGAAGAACACTGAAGCTTTCTTT
TRBD1	many	TRBV29-1	TRBJ2-1	CSVYPGQRAYNEQFF	TGCAGCGTTTACCCGGGACAGAGGGCTTACAATGAGCAGTTCTTC
-	many	TRBV6-2/TRBV6-3	TRBJ2-6	CASTDGGTGANVLTF	TGTGCCAGCACCGACGGGGGAACCGGGGCCAACGTCCTGACTTTC
-	many	TRBV6-2/TRBV6-3	TRBJ2-7	CASSDAPSYEQYF	TGTGCCAGCAGCGACGCACCCTCCTACGAGCAGTACTTC
-	-	TRBV28	TRBJ2-7	CASRPLDLGYEQYF	TGTGCCAGCAGGCCACTGGACCTGGGCTACGAGCAGTACTTC
TRBD2	few	TRBV15	TRBJ2-2	CATSRDPGTSSGELFF	TGTGCCACCAGCAGAGACCCTGGGACTAGTTCCGGGGAGCTGTTTTTT
TRBD2	many	TRBV7-2	TRBJ2-5	CASSSTSGKETQYF	TGTGCCAGCAGCTCGACTAGCGGAAAAGAGACCCAGTACTTC
-	-	TRBV7-6	TRBJ2-2	CASSLMQRAGTGELFF	TGTGCCAGCAGCTTAATGCAAAGGGCAGGGACCGGGGAGCTGTTTTTT
TRBD2	many	TRBV6-1	TRBJ2-7	CASSQGLAGVHYEQYF	TGTGCCAGCAGTCAGGGACTAGCGGGAGTTCACTACGAGCAGTACTTC
TRBD2	many	TRBV7-2	TRBJ2-1	CASSSSGGLNEQFF	TGTGCCAGCAGCTCTAGCGGGGGGCTAAATGAGCAGTTCTTC
-	-	TRBV11-2	TRBJ2-3	CASSLVGSRGTSTDTQYF	TGTGCCAGCAGCTTAGTTGGGTCACGGGGTACTAGCACAGATACGCAGTATTTT
-	few	TRBV12-3/TRBV12-4	TRBJ2-7	CASRLSGTYEQYF	TGTGCCAGCAGACTGAGCGGTACCTACGAGCAGTACTTC
-	many	TRBV5-1	TRBJ2-7	CASSLAPGSYEQYF	TGTGCCAGCAGCTTAGCGCCAGGGTCGTACGAGCAGTACTTC
-	few	TRBV28	TRBJ2-7	CASTPRRADEQYF	TGTGCCAGCACCCCAAGAAGGGCGGACGAGCAGTACTTC
-	-	TRBV20-1	TRBJ2-1	CSARDRRASFNEQFF	TGCAGTGCTAGAGATCGAAGGGCTAGCTTCAATGAGCAGTTCTTC
-	many	TRBV12-3/TRBV12-4	TRBJ2-1	CASSLGVSWDYNEQFF	TGTGCCAGCAGTTTGGGGGTCTCGTGGGACTACAATGAGCAGTTCTTC